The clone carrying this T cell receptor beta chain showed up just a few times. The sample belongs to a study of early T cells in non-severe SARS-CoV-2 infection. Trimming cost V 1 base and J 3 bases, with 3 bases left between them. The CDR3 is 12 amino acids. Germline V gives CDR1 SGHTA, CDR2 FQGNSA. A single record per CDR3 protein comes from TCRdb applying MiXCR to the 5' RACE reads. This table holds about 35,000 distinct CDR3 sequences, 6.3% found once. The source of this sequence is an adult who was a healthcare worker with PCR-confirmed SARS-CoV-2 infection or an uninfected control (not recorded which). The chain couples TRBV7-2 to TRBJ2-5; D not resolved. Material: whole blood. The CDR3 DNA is TGTGCCAGCAGCTTAGTTAAAGAGACCCAGTACTTC. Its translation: CASSLVKETQYF.